The T cell receptor beta chain under discussion was sequenced for a study of Graves' ophthalmopathy and Graves' hyperthyroidism. This clonotype was seen repeatedly, ten times or more. Investigators amplified TCR beta CDR3 regions from RNA transcripts. First-round RT-PCR with HTBI primers preceded a second-round multiplex PCR. One entry per CDR3 protein results from TCRdb running MiXCR on the multiplex PCR reads. This sample has some 380,000 distinct CDR3 sequences, with less than 20% found just once. V dropped 0 bases and J dropped 4; count of bases not matched to a gene: 5. This CDR3 region has 17 residues. Germline V lookup: CDR1 SGHAT, CDR2 FQNNGV.

Sequenced: peripheral blood. V gene TRBV11-2 combines with J gene TRBJ2-5; 13 bases are shared with TRBD2. This clonotype originated in a woman under 30 with stable Graves' hyperthyroidism. CDR3 amino acids: CASSLEGRLAGGETQYF. As DNA, the CDR3 is TGTGCCAGCAGCTTAGAGGGGCGACTAGCGGGGGGAGAGACCCAGTACTTC.